The source of this T cell receptor (beta chain) is a study of T cells in narcolepsy. The data were produced by immunoSEQ multiplex PCR, yet TCRdb's version contains in-frame clones alone and is incomplete. The table records tens of thousands of clones, 80% to 85% of them present only once. On this clone: Other DNA sequences of this sample code for an identical CDR3.

Germline V gives CDR1 SGHTA, CDR2 FQGNSA. This CDR3 comprises 16 residues. V lost 1 base and J lost 3; bases outside the gene matches: 8. The chain has TRBV7-2 and TRBJ2-5; 7 bases align to TRBD1. Material: memory (CD45RA-) CD4+ T cells from blood. The origin of this receptor is a human donor in good health. In DNA, the CDR3 is TGTGCCAGCAGCTTAGGCTACAGGGGAGAGAAAGAGACCCAGTACTTC. Its translation is CASSLGYRGEKETQYF. The complete variable domain, with remaining parts taken from reference TRBV7-2 and TRBJ2-5, reads GAGVSQSPSNKVTEKGKDVELRCDPISGHTALYWYRQSLGQGLEFLIYFQGNSAPDKSGLPSDRFSAERTGGSVSTLTIQRTQQEDSAVYLCASSLGYRGEKETQYFGPGTRLLVL.